This entry lists 13 T cell receptor beta chains sequenced from one sample in a study of naive and memory T cell subsets (dated by TCRdb to the late 2010s). The library was obtained by 5' RACE. This sample was sequenced with an Illumina MiSeq. The ligated cDNA was amplified in four rounds of PCR with nested alpha and beta constant region primers together with the SP2 primer. TCRdb itself trimmed the public reads at Q25 with fastp, ran MiXCR and retained productive beta chains. Merged by CDR3 protein, the rows form single entries marked with the most common genes and DNA. The sample profile shows tens of thousands of distinct CDR3 sequences; approximately 8.5% of them were found once. The top ten hold around 21% of the sample. The study reported a robust and sensitive protocol to amplify, sequence and analyze TCRs, based on 3' ligation of a UMI-containing oligonucleotide to TCR cDNA. These receptor sequences come from a female donor in good health.

This clonotype showed up many times. The V and J genes are TRBV10-2 and TRBJ2-1; 7 bases match TRBD2. Germline V gene data show CDR1 as WSHSY and CDR2 as SAAADI. Germline trimming cut 5 bases from V and 9 bases from J; bases unmatched to any gene: 13. The CDR3 has 15 amino acids. CDR3 region: CASSSRTSLQVEQFF. The CDR3 nucleotides read TGCGCCAGCAGTAGCCGGACTAGTCTTCAGGTTGAGCAGTTCTTC.

This clonotype was seen repeatedly, ten times or more. The chain links TRBV7-2 to TRBJ1-1; D possibly corresponds to TRBD1 (5 bases). The germline V gene encodes CDR1 SGHTA and CDR2 FQGNSA. CDR3 length: 15 residues. V lost 3 bases and J 3 bases, leaving 14 bases between the germline ends. CDR3 coding DNA: TGTGCCAGCAGCTTGAGCCCAGGGCGGTACACTGAAGCTTTCTTT. Protein sequence: CASSLSPGRYTEAFF.

This clonotype appeared many times. The J gene is TRBJ1-5, the V gene TRBV20-1; no clear D gene. Between the trimmed V and J ends, which lost 0 bases and 2 bases, there was a span of 14 bases. The germline gives CDR1 DFQATT, CDR2 SNEGSKA (reference sequence). CDR3 length equals 16 residues. This chain's CDR3 is CSARDWGTMRNQPQHF. In DNA form, the CDR3 reads TGCAGTGCTAGAGATTGGGGAACGATGCGCAATCAGCCCCAGCATTTT.

This clonotype was seen a handful of times. This chain uses TRBV20-1 with TRBJ2-2; 11 bases are shared with TRBD1. With V trimmed by 6 bases and J by 6 bases, 6 bases remained unmatched. The CDR3 length is 14 residues. Germline loops: CDR1 DFQATT, CDR2 SNEGSKA (reference sequence). CDR3 sequence: CSAPDRGQAGELFF. CDR3 DNA: TGCAGTGCCCCGGACAGGGGGCAGGCCGGGGAGCTGTTTTTT.

The J gene is TRBJ2-5, the V gene TRBV28; 10 bases align to TRBD1. Germline trimming cut 7 bases from V and 5 bases from J; bases unmatched to any gene: 4. This CDR3 contains 13 residues. Germline loops: CDR1 MDHEN, CDR2 SYDVKM. The CDR3 protein is CASKTGGTETQYF. The CDR3 region has the DNA TGTGCCAGCAAGACAGGGGGCACGGAGACCCAGTACTTC.

The chain links TRBV6-6 to TRBJ2-3; 8 nucleotides agree with TRBD2. Unmatched junction bases numbered 16, after V lost 8 bases and J lost 3 bases. The CDR3 has 17 amino acids. From germline, CDR1 is MNHNY and CDR2 SVGAGI (reference sequence). CDR3 loop: CASGTSNTGRRTDTQYF. The DNA for the CDR3 is TGTGCCAGCGGGACTAGTAACACTGGACGGAGGACAGATACGCAGTATTTT.

This clonotype was found a few times. The rearrangement links TRBV6-1 to TRBJ2-7; D gene ambiguous. Germline V gene lookup returns CDR1 MNHNS and CDR2 SASEGT. V was cut by 1 base and J by 5 bases, with 9 bases left in between. CDR3 length: 13 residues. This CDR3 reads CASSEGPLDEQYF. CDR3 DNA sequence: TGTGCCAGCAGTGAAGGCCCCCTCGACGAGCAGTACTTC.

This clonotype was counted only a few times. V and J are TRBV27 and TRBJ2-3, with 10 bases lining up with TRBD2. CDR3 length: 16 amino acids. Trimming took 3 bases from V and 1 from J; bases not matched to a gene: 4. Per germline, CDR1 MNHEY and CDR2 SMNVEV (reference sequence). Written as DNA, the CDR3 is TGTGCCAGCAGTTTGGCTGGGACTAGCGGCACAGATACGCAGTATTTT. It codes for CASSLAGTSGTDTQYF.

This clonotype has more than one count but fewer than ten. The V gene is TRBV27, the J gene TRBJ2-1; D is possibly TRBD1 (6 bases). Trimming shortened V by 6 bases and J by 0 bases, and 18 bases separated the two germline ends. This CDR3 is 17 amino acids long. Per the germline V gene, CDR1 is MNHEY and CDR2 is SMNVEV (reference sequence). CDR3 sequence: CASSPSGTTSSYNEQFF. CDR3 bases: TGTGCCAGCAGCCCCTCCGGGACAACGAGCTCCTACAATGAGCAGTTCTTC.

This clonotype has a handful of counts. The V and J genes are TRBV6-5 and TRBJ1-1, with 11 bases aligning to TRBD1. CDR1 and CDR2 from the germline V gene are MNHEY and SVGAGI. The CDR3 is 16 residues long. After removal of 0 bases from V and 8 bases from J, the junction contained 8 bases not matched to a gene. DNA for the CDR3: TGTGCCAGCAGTTACTCCGGGGGACAGGGGGTTCCCGAAGCTTTCTTT. Protein product: CASSYSGGQGVPEAFF.

This clonotype was picked up a small number of times. The chain joins TRBV9 to TRBJ2-7, with 7 bases lining up with TRBD1. V shed 1 base, J shed 0 bases, and the junction held 1 base outside the gene matches. CDR1 and CDR2 (germline): SGDLS, YYNGEE. This CDR3 has 14 residues. In nucleotides, the CDR3 is TGTGCCAGCAGCGTAACAGGGGCCTCCTACGAGCAGTACTTC. This encodes CASSVTGASYEQYF. Full variable domain (remainder filled in from reference TRBV9 and TRBJ2-7): DSGVTQTPKHLITATGQRVTLRCSPRSGDLSVYWYQQSLDQGLQFLIQYYNGEERAKGNILERFSAQQFPDLHSELNLSSLELGDSALYFCASSVTGASYEQYFGPGTRLTVT.

The genes are TRBV29-1 and TRBJ2-4, with D perhaps TRBD1 (6 bases). This CDR3 comprises 11 residues. V lost 0 bases to trimming and J lost 11 bases, with 8 bases between them. Germline CDR1 SQVTM, CDR2 ANQGSEA. This CDR3 reads CSVEEQGVQYF. In DNA form, the CDR3 reads TGCAGCGTTGAAGAACAGGGAGTTCAGTACTTC.

This clonotype was detected a few times. This chain connects TRBV4-1 to TRBJ1-5; no clear D. This CDR3 has 15 residues. CDR1 is MGHRA, CDR2 YSYEKL, per germline. Trimming shortened V by 0 bases and J by 7 bases, and 13 bases separated the two germline ends. CDR3 sequence (DNA): TGCGCCAGCAGCCAAGAGTCTCTCGCACGGCAGCCCCAGCATTTT. It encodes CASSQESLARQPQHF.